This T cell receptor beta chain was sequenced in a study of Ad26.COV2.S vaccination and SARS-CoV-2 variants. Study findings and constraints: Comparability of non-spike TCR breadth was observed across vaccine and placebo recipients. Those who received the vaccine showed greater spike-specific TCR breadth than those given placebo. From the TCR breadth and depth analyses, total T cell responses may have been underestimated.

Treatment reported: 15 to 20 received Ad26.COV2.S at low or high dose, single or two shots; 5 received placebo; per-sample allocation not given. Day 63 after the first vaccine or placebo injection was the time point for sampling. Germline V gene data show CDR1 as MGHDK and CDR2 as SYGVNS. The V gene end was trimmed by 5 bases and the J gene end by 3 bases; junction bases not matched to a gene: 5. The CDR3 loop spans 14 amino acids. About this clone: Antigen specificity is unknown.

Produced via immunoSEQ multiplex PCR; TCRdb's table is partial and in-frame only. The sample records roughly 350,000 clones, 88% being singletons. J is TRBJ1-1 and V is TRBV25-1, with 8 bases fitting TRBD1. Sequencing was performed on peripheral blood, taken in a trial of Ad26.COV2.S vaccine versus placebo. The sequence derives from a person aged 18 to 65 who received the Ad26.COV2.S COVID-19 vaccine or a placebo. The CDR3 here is CASSTAGGHTEAFF. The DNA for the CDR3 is TGTGCCAGCAGTACAGCAGGGGGCCACACTGAAGCTTTCTTT.